The 5 T cell receptor beta chains in this list originate from one sample, sequenced in a study of beta chain features in type 1 diabetes. Whole-study results and caveats: Moderate yet significant TCRB CDR3 shortening was seen in Type 1 diabetes patients in all four CD4+ subsets.

As every portion of the isolated RNA was reverse transcribed, the sequencing read expressed TCRB transcripts. Assay: immunoSEQ multiplex PCR; the TCRdb copy retains only in-frame clones and omits some. Of some 170,000 clones listed, roughly 60% are singletons. These receptors have no identified antigens. Material: naive CD4+ T cells from blood. The source of these receptors is a man aged 25 to 40 with type 1 diabetes.

The V gene is TRBV4-3, the J gene TRBJ2-7, with 10 bases that match TRBD1. The CDR3 runs 14 residues. Germline CDR1 LGHNA, CDR2 YSLEER. Losses at the gene ends were 1 base for V and 7 bases for J; bases not matched to a gene: 4. In nucleotides, the CDR3 is TGCGCCAGCAGCCAAGCCGGACAGGGGGGAGAGCAGTACTTC. This translates into CASSQAGQGGEQYF.

The rearrangement uses TRBV6-5 and TRBJ2-1, with 11 bases fitting TRBD2. The CDR3 totals 15 residues. The ends lost 6 bases at V and 5 bases at J; junction bases unmatched: 6. Germline V gene sequence: CDR1 MNHEY, CDR2 SVGAGI. The CDR3 nucleotides are TGTGCCAGCAGCCCGCTGACTAGCGGGGACAATGAGCAGTTCTTC. Residues: CASSPLTSGDNEQFF.

This chain connects TRBV14 to TRBJ2-3; D gene ambiguous. V shed 5 bases and J shed 0 bases, with 12 bases lying between them. This CDR3 comprises 15 residues. The germline V gene encodes CDR1 SGHDN and CDR2 FVKESK. The CDR3 region is CASSKKVHSTDTQYF. DNA of the CDR3: TGTGCCAGCAGCAAAAAGGTCCATAGCACAGATACGCAGTATTTT.

This chain links TRBV7-2 with TRBJ2-2; tentatively, D is TRBD1 or TRBD2 (5 bases each). With 2 bases removed from V and 7 bases from J, the gap between germline ends came to 11 bases. In germline, CDR1 is SGHTA, CDR2 FQGNSA. The CDR3 extends over 14 amino acids. This CDR3 is CASSLRDVVGELFF. The CDR3 DNA sequence: TGTGCCAGCAGCTTAAGGGACGTTGTCGGGGAGCTGTTTTTT.

V and J are TRBV7-2 and TRBJ2-3, with D possibly being TRBD1 (6 bases). The V gene's germline CDR1 is SGHTA and CDR2 FQGNSA. The CDR3 loop spans 15 amino acids. The V end was cut by 3 bases, the J end by 3 bases, with 13 bases between. In DNA form, the CDR3 reads TGTGCCAGCAGCTTCGGGCAGGGGTCGACAGATACGCAGTATTTT. Translation gives CASSFGQGSTDTQYF.